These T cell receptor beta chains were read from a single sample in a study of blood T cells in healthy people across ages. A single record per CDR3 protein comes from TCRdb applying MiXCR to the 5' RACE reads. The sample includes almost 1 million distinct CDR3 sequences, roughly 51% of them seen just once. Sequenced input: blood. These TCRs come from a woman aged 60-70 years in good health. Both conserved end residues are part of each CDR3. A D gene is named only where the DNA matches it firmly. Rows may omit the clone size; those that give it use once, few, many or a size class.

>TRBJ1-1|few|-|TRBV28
TGTGCCAGCAGTCGAAAACAGGGCCGGAGAACTGAAGCTTTCTTT
CASSRKQGRRTEAFF
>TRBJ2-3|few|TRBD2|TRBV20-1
TGCAGTGCTAGATCCCGGACTAGCGCGAGCGGCACAGATACGCAGTATTTT
CSARSRTSASGTDTQYF
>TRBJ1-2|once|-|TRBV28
TGTGCCAGCAGGGCAGGACGGGACTATGGCTACACCTTC
CASRAGRDYGYTF
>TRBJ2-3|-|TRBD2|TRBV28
TGTGCCTGCAGTGGACCGGGACTAGCGGGAGACACAGATACGCAGTATTTT
CACSGPGLAGDTDTQYF
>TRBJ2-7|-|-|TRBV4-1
TGCGCCAGCAGCCAAGTGGGCAGCCCCTACGAGCAGTACTTC
CASSQVGSPYEQYF
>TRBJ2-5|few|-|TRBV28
TGTGCCAGCAGTTTGGTAGGGAAAGGGAATGAGCAGTACTTC
CASSLVGKGNEQYF
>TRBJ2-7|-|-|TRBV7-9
TGTGCCAGCAGTTTTACGGACCGACCTCCCTACGAGCAGTACTTC
CASSFTDRPPYEQYF
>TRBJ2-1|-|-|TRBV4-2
TGTGCCAGCAGCCCTAGCCCGGGACCCTACAATGAGCAGTTCTTC
CASSPSPGPYNEQFF
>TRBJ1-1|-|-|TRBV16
TGTGCCAGCAAAGGCCAAGGGATCACTGAAGCTTTCTTT
CASKGQGITEAFF
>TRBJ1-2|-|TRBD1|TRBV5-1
TGCGCCAGCAGCTTGGGGACAGGCCGTTTAAACTATGGCTACACCTTC
CASSLGTGRLNYGYTF
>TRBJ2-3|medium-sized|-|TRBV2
TGTGCCAGCAACGATGGGACATCAGATACGCAGTATTTT
CASNDGTSDTQYF
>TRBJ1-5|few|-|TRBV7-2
TGTGCCAGCAGCTTCGGCGATAAGCCCCAGCATTTT
CASSFGDKPQHF
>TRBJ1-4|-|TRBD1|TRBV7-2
TGTGCCAGCAGCCCCCCTGGGACAGGGATGAGTGAAAAACTGTTTTTT
CASSPPGTGMSEKLFF
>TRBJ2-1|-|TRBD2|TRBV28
TGTGCCAGCGGCGGACTAGCGGGGGACAATGAGCAGTTCTTC
CASGGLAGDNEQFF
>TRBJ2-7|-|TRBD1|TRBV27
TGTGCCAGCAGTGGGACAGGGCCCAATGAGCAGTACTTC
CASSGTGPNEQYF
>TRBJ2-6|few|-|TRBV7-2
TGTGCCAGCAGCGCCAGCCCGGGACGCCACTCTGGGGCCAACGTCCTGACTTTC
CASSASPGRHSGANVLTF
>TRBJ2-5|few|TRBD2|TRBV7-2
TGTGCCAGCAGCCCCCGGACTAGCGGGGGCCAAGAGACCCAGTACTTC
CASSPRTSGGQETQYF
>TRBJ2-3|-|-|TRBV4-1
TGCGCCAGCAGGAGGGTAGCGGTAAACACAGATACGCAGTATTTT
CASRRVAVNTDTQYF
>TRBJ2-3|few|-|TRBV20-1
TGCAGTGCCACCGGCCGGGGGCGCGACCCCACAGATACGCAGTATTTT
CSATGRGRDPTDTQYF
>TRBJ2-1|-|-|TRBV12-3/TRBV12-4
TGTGCCAGCAGTTCCACTCCGGGACCCCGTTACAATGAGCAGTTCTTC
CASSSTPGPRYNEQFF
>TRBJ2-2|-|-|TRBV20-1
TGCAGTGCTAGAAGGGGAGGAGAAATCACCGGGGAGCTGTTTTTT
CSARRGGEITGELFF
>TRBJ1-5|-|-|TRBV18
TGTGCCAGCTCAGCACAGGAGCACAATCAGCCCCAGCATTTT
CASSAQEHNQPQHF
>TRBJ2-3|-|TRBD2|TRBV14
TGTGCCAGCAGCCAAATGGGCGGACTAGCGGTAGATACGCAGTATTTT
CASSQMGGLAVDTQYF
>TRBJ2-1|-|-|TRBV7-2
TGTGCCAGCAGCCAACGGGACAACTGCCCCAATGAGCAGTTCTTC
CASSQRDNCPNEQFF
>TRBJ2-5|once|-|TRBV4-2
TGTGCCAGCAGTCCAAGATTGTTGGGGCAAGAGACCCAGTACTTC
CASSPRLLGQETQYF
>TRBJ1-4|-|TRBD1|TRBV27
TGTGCCAGCGGCCTACAGGGGGCAGGCCCGGAAAAACTGTTTTTT
CASGLQGAGPEKLFF
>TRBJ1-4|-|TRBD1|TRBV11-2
TGTGCCAGCAGATTCTTCCCGGGACAGAATGAAAAACTGTTTTTT
CASRFFPGQNEKLFF
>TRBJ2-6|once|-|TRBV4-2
TGTGCCAGCAGCCAAGAGGACAGCTCTGGGGCCAACGTCCTGACTTTC
CASSQEDSSGANVLTF
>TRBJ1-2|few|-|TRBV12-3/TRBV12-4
TGTGCCAGCGGATCCTCAAGGGAAGGCTACACCTTC
CASGSSREGYTF
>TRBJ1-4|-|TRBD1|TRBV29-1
TGCAGCGTTGAGGGGACAGGGGGAAATGAAAAACTGTTTTTT
CSVEGTGGNEKLFF
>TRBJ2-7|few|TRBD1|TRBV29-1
TGCAGCGTTGTCCCGGGACAGGGGAGTTACGAGCAGTACTTC
CSVVPGQGSYEQYF
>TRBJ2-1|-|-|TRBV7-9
TGTGCCAGCAGCAAAGGGGGACTCTCGGAGAAGTTCTTC
CASSKGGLSEKFF
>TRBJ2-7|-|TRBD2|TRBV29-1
TGCAGCGTTCAAGTGTCTAGCGGGAGGGTCCCCTACAATGAGCAGTACTTC
CSVQVSSGRVPYNEQYF
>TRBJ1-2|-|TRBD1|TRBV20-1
TGCAGTGCTAGAGGGGGGGACAGAGACAACTATGGCTACACCTTC
CSARGGDRDNYGYTF
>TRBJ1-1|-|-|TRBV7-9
TGTGCCAGCAGCCTCGGCCCGAGGAACACTGAAGCTTTCTTT
CASSLGPRNTEAFF
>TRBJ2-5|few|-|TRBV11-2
TGTGCCAGCAGCTTAGACAGCTATCAAGAGACCCAGTACTTC
CASSLDSYQETQYF
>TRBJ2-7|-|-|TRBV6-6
TGTGCCAGCAGCTCACAAGACGACGAGCAGTACTTC
CASSSQDDEQYF
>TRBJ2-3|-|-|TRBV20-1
TGCAGTGTCCGGGCAGATACGCAGTATTTT
CSVRADTQYF
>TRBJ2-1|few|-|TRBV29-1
TGCAGCGTTCAAGGTATCGGTCGGAATGAGCAGTTCTTC
CSVQGIGRNEQFF
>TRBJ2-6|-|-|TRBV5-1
TGCGCCAGCAGCCCAGGGACTTACTCTGGGGCCAACGTCCTGACTTTC
CASSPGTYSGANVLTF
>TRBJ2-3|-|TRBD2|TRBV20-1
TGCAGTGCTAGAGATCATGGACTAGCGGGAACTAGCACAGATACGCAGTATTTT
CSARDHGLAGTSTDTQYF